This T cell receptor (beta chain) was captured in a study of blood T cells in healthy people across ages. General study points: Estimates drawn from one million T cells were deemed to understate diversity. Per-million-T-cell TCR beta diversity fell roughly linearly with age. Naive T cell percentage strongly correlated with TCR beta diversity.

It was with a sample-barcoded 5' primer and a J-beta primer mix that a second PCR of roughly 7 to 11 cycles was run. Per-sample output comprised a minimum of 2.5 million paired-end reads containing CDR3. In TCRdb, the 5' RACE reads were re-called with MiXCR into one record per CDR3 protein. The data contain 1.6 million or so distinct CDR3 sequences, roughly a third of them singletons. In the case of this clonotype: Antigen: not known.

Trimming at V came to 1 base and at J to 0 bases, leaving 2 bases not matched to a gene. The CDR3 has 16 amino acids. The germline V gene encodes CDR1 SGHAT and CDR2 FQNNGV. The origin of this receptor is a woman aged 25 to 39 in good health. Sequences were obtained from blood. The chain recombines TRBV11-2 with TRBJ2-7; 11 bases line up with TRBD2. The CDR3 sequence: CASSLVLAGVSYEQYF. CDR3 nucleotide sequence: TGTGCCAGCAGCTTAGTACTAGCGGGGGTCTCCTACGAGCAGTACTTC.